The 30 T cell receptor beta chains listed next were all sequenced from one sample in a study of cytomegalovirus exposure and HLA in healthy donors. The PCR had 60 Vbeta and 13 Jbeta primers. Assay used: immunoSEQ multiplex PCR; TCRdb lists only in-frame clones, some missing. Among around 140,000 clones listed, approximately 61% were seen once. The sample was PBMCs. These TCRs come from a woman between 40 and 55 years old in good health and CMV-seronegative.

CDR3 region: CASSFKDSSSYEQYF. The CDR3 bases are TGTGCCAGCAGTTTTAAGGACTCGAGCTCCTACGAGCAGTACTTC. The rearrangement joins TRBV27 to TRBJ2-7; TRBD2 might be the D (5 bases). The CDR3 is 15 residues long. Trimming cost V 3 bases and J 0 bases, with 12 bases left between them. Germline assignment: CDR1 MNHEY and CDR2 SMNVEV (reference sequence).

This clone was detected only a few times. The V call is TRBV9, the J call TRBJ1-2; the D gene is possibly TRBD1 (6 bases). This CDR3 is built from 13 residues. Looked up from germline, CDR1 is SGDLS and CDR2 is YYNGEE. Between the trimmed V and J ends, which lost 0 bases and 8 bases, there was a span of 11 bases. CDR3 sequence: CASSVAEGVGYTF. The CDR3 DNA reads as TGTGCCAGCAGCGTAGCAGAGGGGGTCGGCTACACCTTC.

This sequence joins TRBV20-1 and TRBJ2-5; D not certain. The V end lost 6 bases, the J end lost 4 bases, and 6 bases lay between the germline ends. The CDR3 spans 10 residues. Germline V gives CDR1 DFQATT, CDR2 SNEGSKA (reference sequence). CDR3 region: CSASAETQYF. In nucleotides, the CDR3 is TGCAGTGCCAGCGCAGAGACCCAGTACTTC.

In its sample, this clone was seen a few times. This chain links TRBV7-2 with TRBJ1-2, with 7 positions matching TRBD1. The V segment lost 5 bases and the J segment 8 bases; nucleotides outside the gene matches: 8. Per germline, CDR1 SGHTA and CDR2 FQGNSA. CDR3 length: 13 amino acids. The CDR3 is CASSQRQGLGYTF. The CDR3 DNA is TGTGCCAGCAGCCAACGACAGGGCTTGGGCTACACCTTC.

In DNA, the CDR3 is TGTGCCTGGAGTGTACCGGGACATCTGGGGTCCACTGAAGCTTTCTTT. Amino acids: CAWSVPGHLGSTEAFF. This chain uses TRBV30 with TRBJ1-1; D perhaps matches TRBD1 (6 bases). The length of the CDR3 is 16 residues. The germline CDR1 and CDR2 sequences are GTSNPN and SVGIG (reference sequence). Trimming left V 0 bases short and J 4 bases short, with 18 bases between.

This sequence joins TRBV19 and TRBJ1-2; 10 bases agree with TRBD1. This CDR3 has 15 residues. Trimming removed 4 bases from V and 7 bases from J; junction bases left unmatched: 9. CDR1 is LNHDA, CDR2 SQIVND, per germline (reference sequence). CDR3 in DNA: TGTGCCAGTAGTAACTGGGACAGGGGATCCCTTGGCTACACCTTC. It yields the protein CASSNWDRGSLGYTF.

V usage is TRBV7-2 and J usage is TRBJ2-2; D possibly corresponds to TRBD1 (6 bases). Between the trimmed V and J ends, which lost 2 bases and 5 bases, there was a span of 12 bases. Germline CDR1 SGHTA, CDR2 FQGNSA. This CDR3 has 15 residues. CDR3 in amino acids: CASSLQGLGTGELFF. CDR3 sequence (DNA): TGTGCCAGCAGCTTACAGGGGCTCGGGACCGGGGAGCTGTTTTTT.

As for this clone: One end of the junction fails to match germline, which may point to a read error. This chain joins TRBV2 and TRBJ1-2; unclear D gene. The germline CDR1 and CDR2 sequences are SNHLY and FYNNEI. The CDR3 covers 13 residues. The CDR3 region has the DNA TGTGCTAGCAGTGAATTGTCAAACTATGGCTACACCTTC. It yields the protein CASSELSNYGYTF.

As DNA, the CDR3 is TGTGCCAGCAGGACTAGCGGATCTTACGAGCAGTACTTC. Protein sequence: CASRTSGSYEQYF. This rearrangement joins TRBV6-6 to TRBJ2-7; 9 bases are shared with TRBD2. This CDR3 has 13 amino acids. Germline lookup yields CDR1 MNHNY and CDR2 SVGAGI (reference sequence). V lost 6 bases and J lost 4; bases outside the gene matches: 4.

This clone was counted only a few times. The chain combines TRBV2 with TRBJ1-1, with D possibly matching TRBD1 (5 bases). Germline-derived CDR1 and CDR2 are SNHLY and FYNNEI. V was cut by 5 bases and J by 4 bases, with 14 bases left in between. This CDR3 comprises 14 residues. The CDR3 DNA reads TGTGCCAGCAGTCTAAACAGGTACGGCACTGAAGCTTTCTTT. Translating it yields CASSLNRYGTEAFF.

This chain links TRBV19 with TRBJ2-7; 11 nucleotides line up with TRBD1. This CDR3 has 15 residues. Germline V gene sequence: CDR1 LNHDA, CDR2 SQIVND (reference sequence). V was clipped by 3 bases and J by 3 bases; unmatched bases: 4. The CDR3 region is CASSIGTGGFYEQYF. For the CDR3, the DNA is TGTGCCAGTAGTATCGGGACAGGGGGTTTCTACGAGCAGTACTTC.

For the CDR3, the DNA is TGCGCCAGCAGCTCCGGACAGTCCTACAATGAGCAGTTCTTC. This sequence encodes CASSSGQSYNEQFF. The chain uses TRBV5-1 and TRBJ2-1; the D gene is possibly TRBD1 (6 bases). Germline V lookup: CDR1 SGHRS, CDR2 YFSETQ. The CDR3 has 14 amino acids. The V and J ends lost 3 bases and 1 base respectively, with 8 bases between them.

The rearrangement links TRBV30 to TRBJ2-7; D might be TRBD2 (7 bases). V gave up 4 bases and J gave up 3 bases, with 16 bases separating them. CDR3 length equals 14 residues. Germline assignment: CDR1 GTSNPN and CDR2 SVGIG (reference sequence). Here the CDR3 reads CAWTRGGGSYEQYF. CDR3 sequence (DNA): TGTGCCTGGACCCGAGGGGGGGGTAGCTACGAGCAGTACTTC. The full variable domain, with the rest looked up from reference TRBV30 and TRBJ2-7, is SQTIHQWPATLVQPVGSPLSLECTVEGTSNPNLYWYRQAAGRGLQLLFYSVGIGQISSEVPQNLSASRPQDRQFILSSKKLLLSDSGFYLCAWTRGGGSYEQYFGPGTRLTVT.

This clone was counted only a few times. The genes are TRBV7-9 and TRBJ1-1; D may be TRBD1 (5 bases). The V and J ends lost 5 bases and 4 bases respectively, with 11 bases between them. Germline CDR1 and CDR2: SEHNR and FQNEAQ (reference sequence). The CDR3 contains 13 residues. CDR3 nucleotide sequence: TGTGCCAGCAGCATCCAGGGATCCACTGAAGCTTTCTTT. Translated: CASSIQGSTEAFF.

The J gene is TRBJ2-5, the V gene TRBV2; 14 nucleotides agree with TRBD2. The J segment lost 4 bases and the V segment lost 7 bases, leaving 8 bases of the junction unmatched. Germline lookup yields CDR1 SNHLY and CDR2 FYNNEI. This CDR3 is built from 16 residues. CDR3 in DNA: TGTGCCAGCACTGGACTAGCGGGGGGTAAACGAGAGACCCAGTACTTC. Translating it yields CASTGLAGGKRETQYF.

This clone was detected only a few times. The DNA for the CDR3 is TGTGCCAGCAGTTCCCGGAGGGGGCGAGACACTGAAGCTTTCTTT. Translated: CASSSRRGRDTEAFF. This sequence joins TRBV6-5 and TRBJ1-1; 7 bases align to TRBD1. Germline lookup yields CDR1 MNHEY and CDR2 SVGAGI. This CDR3 is 15 amino acids long. The J segment lost 3 bases and the V segment lost 4 bases, leaving 8 bases of the junction unmatched.

The chain couples TRBV29-1 to TRBJ1-3; D ambiguous. From germline, CDR1 is SQVTM and CDR2 ANQGSEA. V lost 4 bases and J 0 bases, leaving 4 bases between the germline ends. The CDR3 extends over 12 amino acids. CDR3 sequence reads: CSVVSSGNTIYF. CDR3 sequence (DNA): TGCAGCGTTGTGAGCTCTGGAAACACCATATATTTT.

This sequence joins TRBV28 and TRBJ1-2; no reliable D call. The germline V and J ends were trimmed by 6 bases and 8 bases, with 16 bases remaining between them. The germline V gene has CDR1 MDHEN and CDR2 SYDVKM. This CDR3 has 13 amino acids. The CDR3, as DNA: TGTGCCAGCAGAACCTCAGGACTGCCCGGCTACACCTTC. This encodes CASRTSGLPGYTF.

In its sample, this clone was seen once. The chain couples TRBV6-4 to TRBJ1-2; 8 positions agree with TRBD1. Losses at the gene ends were 5 bases for V and 8 bases for J; bases not matched to a gene: 13. CDR3 length: 15 residues. Germline-derived CDR1 and CDR2 are MRHNA and SNTAGT. CDR3 residues: CASSKEQGVHEGYTF. The CDR3 nucleotides are TGTGCCAGCAGTAAAGAACAGGGGGTACATGAAGGCTACACCTTC.

V gene TRBV5-1 combines with J gene TRBJ2-7; 8 bases match TRBD1. J gave up 5 bases and V 0 bases, and 10 bases lay outside the gene matches. In germline, CDR1 is SGHRS, CDR2 YFSETQ. This CDR3 spans 16 amino acids. DNA of the CDR3: TGCGCCAGCAGCTTGGTGACAGGGGATAGAACTCACGAGCAGTACTTC. Translation: CASSLVTGDRTHEQYF.

This clone has a handful of counts. The chain is built from TRBV7-9 and TRBJ2-7, with 8 positions matching TRBD2. The CDR3 length is 16 residues. The trim removed 5 bases at V and 2 bases at J, leaving 11 bases unmatched. Germline V lookup: CDR1 SEHNR, CDR2 FQNEAQ (reference sequence). This CDR3 reads CASSVETSGPPYEQYF. CDR3 DNA sequence: TGTGCCAGCAGCGTTGAAACTAGCGGACCACCCTACGAGCAGTACTTC.

The chain combines TRBV9 with TRBJ2-7, with 7 bases that match TRBD1. Trimming took 0 bases from V and 4 from J; bases not matched to a gene: 7. Germline CDR1 and CDR2: SGDLS and YYNGEE. The CDR3 contains 15 residues. The CDR3 is CASSVEGTVIYEQYF. CDR3 coding DNA: TGTGCCAGCAGCGTAGAAGGGACAGTGATATACGAGCAGTACTTC.

This clone was seen once. The genes are TRBV6-5 and TRBJ1-5; 10 positions agree with TRBD1. V lost 6 bases, J lost 6 bases, and 5 bases stayed unmatched. The V gene's germline CDR1 is MNHEY and CDR2 SVGAGI. The CDR3 sequence is 14 residues long. In DNA form, the CDR3 reads TGTGCCAGCAGCCCCGGGACAGGGGCTCAGCCCCAGCATTTT. Translated, it gives CASSPGTGAQPQHF.

This clone has more than one count but fewer than ten. The CDR3 spells CASSFSLADSYEQYF. In nucleotides, the CDR3 is TGTGCCAGCAGTTTTTCACTAGCGGACTCCTACGAGCAGTACTTC. J is TRBJ2-7 and V is TRBV27; 8 bases agree with TRBD2. CDR3 length: 15 amino acids. The ends lost 3 bases at V and 0 bases at J; junction bases unmatched: 4. Germline assignment: CDR1 MNHEY and CDR2 SMNVEV (reference sequence).

In regard to this clone: One junction end disagrees with the germline gene, perhaps due to a read error. The chain carries TRBV9 and TRBJ1-1, with D perhaps matching TRBD1 (6 bases). CDR1 is SGDLS and CDR2 is YYNGEE in the germline V gene. The CDR3 consists of 15 residues. The CDR3, as DNA: TGTGCCAGCAGCGCGGTACCACAGGGTAACGCTGAAGCTTCCTTT. Translation: CASSAVPQGNAEASF.

DNA of the CDR3: TGTGCCAGCAGTGAAACAATGGACAGAACTGAAGCTTTCTTT. Translated, it gives CASSETMDRTEAFF. V and J are TRBV25-1 and TRBJ1-1; D is possibly TRBD1 (6 bases). Germline V gene data show CDR1 as MGHDK and CDR2 as SYGVNS. This CDR3 spans 14 amino acids. Trimming removed 2 bases from V and 5 bases from J, with 12 bases in between. Complete variable domain (other parts from reference TRBV25-1 and TRBJ1-1): EADIYQTPRYLVIGTGKKITLECSQTMGHDKMYWYQQDPGMELHLIHYSYGVNSTEKGDLSSESTVSRIRTEHFPLTLESARPSHTSQYLCASSETMDRTEAFFGQGTRLTVV.

The sample holds a few counts of this clone. The rearrangement links TRBV6-4 to TRBJ2-1; 7 bases are a match to TRBD2. The junction had 0 bases not matched to a gene; V was cut back by 2 bases and J by 2 bases. The germline gives CDR1 MRHNA, CDR2 SNTAGT. This CDR3 contains 14 residues. Here the CDR3 reads CASSDGGAYNEQFF. The CDR3, as DNA: TGTGCCAGCAGTGACGGGGGGGCCTACAATGAGCAGTTCTTC.

This chain connects TRBV4-1 to TRBJ2-7; D is unresolved. The CDR3 sequence is 13 residues long. V was trimmed by 4 bases and J by 6 bases, leaving 13 bases between them. CDR1 is MGHRA, CDR2 YSYEKL, per germline. CDR3 amino acids: CASSPLPASEQYF. The CDR3, as DNA: TGCGCCAGCAGCCCCCTGCCCGCGTCCGAGCAGTACTTC.

This sequence joins TRBV9 and TRBJ1-1, with a possible D match to TRBD1 (5 bases). V was pared by 0 bases and J by 4 bases, with 13 bases between. The CDR3 loop spans 15 amino acids. Germline V CDR1 and CDR2: SGDLS, YYNGEE. CDR3 in DNA: TGTGCCAGCAGCGTAGGTCACGGGGGGGGCACTGAAGCTTTCTTT. Protein product: CASSVGHGGGTEAFF.

The genes are TRBV11-3 and TRBJ2-7, with 7 bases matching TRBD1. The CDR3 loop spans 14 amino acids. Germline V CDR1 and CDR2: SGHNT, YENEEA. The J segment lost 6 bases and the V segment lost 5 bases, leaving 10 bases of the junction unmatched. CDR3 in amino acids: CASSPSLTGLEQYF. Here the CDR3 DNA reads TGTGCCAGCAGCCCCTCCTTGACAGGGCTCGAGCAGTACTTC.